A single T cell receptor (beta chain) is shown here with its context. This clonotype was seen at least ten times. The antigen it binds to is not known. No much larger clone is present one base from it, and per-base qualities are unavailable. The data derive from a study of T cells in Graves' hyperthyroidism and ophthalmopathy (dated by TCRdb to the late 2010s). For context, the study as a whole: To identify TCR V-J signatures that set the groups apart, the researchers used a discovery cohort of about a hundred patients, made up of 40 to 45 with Graves' ophthalmopathy and 55 to 65 with stable Graves' hyperthyroidism. Prospective prediction of ophthalmopathy was tested in an independent validation cohort consisting of some 18 hyperthyroidism patients and approximately 16 patients who later progressed to ophthalmopathy. The approximately 98 discovery patients were randomly divided into training and test sets at a 7:3 ratio. In more than five Graves' hyperthyroidism patients, the study also compared T-cell repertoires from thyroid tissue with T-cell repertoires from blood. After blood sampling, hyperthyroidism patients were treated with methimazole at a starting dose of 30 mg daily, and ophthalmopathy patients were treated with high-dose intravenous methylprednisolone. The paper reports TCR Vbeta CDR3 sequencing of 135 peripheral blood samples: over 40 ophthalmopathy, about 75 hyperthyroidism and 17 progressor patients.

The germline V gene yields SGHVS for CDR1 and FQNEAQ for CDR2. Clipping removes 2 bases from V and 6 bases from J, with 5 as the unmatched junction base count. Reading from cysteine to phenylalanine, the CDR3 counts 14 amino acids. This entry keeps only the CDR3 DNA: 42 bases, framed from base 1. The study excluded patients with uncontrolled infections, other autoimmune diseases, pregnancy or lactation. Diagnoses were based on clinical symptoms, serum thyroxine and TRAb, thyroid ultrasound and orbital computed tomography. Total RNA was extracted with Trizol reagent, and quality was checked on an Agilent 2100 Bioanalyzer. Amplification of TCR beta CDR3 regions was carried out from RNA transcripts. A first-round RT-PCR of the TCR CDR3 used the HTBI primer set with the Qiagen OneStep RT-PCR kit. Libraries were constructed in a second round of multiplex PCR, after which size selection and purification were carried out. Paired-end sequencing of the libraries was performed with 100 bp reads on an Illumina HiSeq2000. The original methods were these. SOAPnuke was used to process the raw data, throwing out any read that contained adapters or uncalled bases, had a mean Phred below 15, or lacked an exact constant-primer or identifier match. High-quality paired reads were merged using COPE v1.2.5, and each unique nucleotide sequence was defined as a clonotype. Clonotypes were aligned to IMGT TRBV, TRBD and TRBJ reference segments using MiTCR v1.1. Only V-J combinations with frequency above 0.0001, covering 99% to 99.2% of repertoires, were analysed. The TCS score was defined as F50 (clonal expansion) divided by E x V (chaos), with BLOSUM62-based TCRdist calculated between CDR3 peptides within each V-J. Welch's t-statistics and random forest reduced approximately 520 V-J features to 10 to 15, which were used in a naive Bayes classifier (R e1071). The similarity between thyroid and blood repertoires was quantified using the Morisita-Horn index. The raw public data were reprocessed by TCRdb itself: fastp quality trimming at Q25, MiXCR clonotype calling, in-frame beta chains only. Each CDR3 protein gets just one entry, which takes the most common genes and DNA from the rows behind it. Here the V and J calls rest on TCRdb's processing, not on the authors' analysis. For this sample there are 540,000 or so distinct CDR3 sequences; roughly 50% appear just once. The leading ten clones occupy 19% of the sample.

Summary of the overall study and its limitations: Sample size was not statistically predetermined, and blinding of investigators to group allocation was not performed. Most expanded thyroid clonotypes (frequency above 0.001) were also found in blood, which suggests that blood repertoires may mirror thyroid immune responses. In cross-validation, a model built on a 13 V-J signature told ophthalmopathy apart from stable hyperthyroidism with over 85% sensitivity and about 81% specificity, and in testing the same model reached 80%/75%. In validation, progression to ophthalmopathy was predicted by the model with approximately 67% sensitivity and around 75% specificity, a median of approximately 6.5 months before onset.

This sequence was found in an adult woman with Graves' disease, either hyperthyroidism or ophthalmopathy (not recorded which). The sequence joins TRBV7-8 to TRBJ2-7; 9 nucleotides in the junction match TRBD1. The material sequenced was peripheral blood or thyroid tissue (not recorded which). The nucleotide sequence is TGTGCCAGCAGCTTACAGGGACAGGGTGGCGAGCAGTACTTC. It is translated as CASSLQGQGGEQYF.